A selection of T cell receptor beta chains follows, all from one sample in a study of blood T cell repertoires in COVID-19. Clones were sequenced by immunoSEQ multiplex PCR, and TCRdb holds only the in-frame ones, with some missing. The data show roughly 150,000 clones, 80% to 85% seen once. Sequencing used PBMCs or T cells enriched from blood (not recorded which). These receptors were taken from a man between 65 and 85 years old who had been exposed to COVID-19. The CDR3 runs from the conserved cysteine through the conserved F or W. D genes are given only for firm matches.

D	V	J	CDR3
TRBD2	TRBV7-9	TRBJ2-5	CASSRLAGGPETQYF
.	TRBV19	TRBJ2-7	CASKAGTATYEQYF
.	TRBV19	TRBJ1-2	CASKGVVGIYGYTF
.	TRBV5-4	TRBJ2-4	CASSLRGWAKNIQYF
.	TRBV24-1	TRBJ2-5	CATSDTGPVDQETQYF
TRBD2	TRBV5-4	TRBJ2-5	CASSPWLAGVETQYF
TRBD1	TRBV7-2	TRBJ1-5	CASSPYRDRGNQPQHF
.	TRBV19	TRBJ1-5	CASSSQNNQPQHF
TRBD1	TRBV30	TRBJ1-6	CAWRADRVNSPLHF
.	TRBV28	TRBJ1-2	CASSFEGFNVNGYTF
TRBD2	TRBV9	TRBJ2-3	CASSAGIAGPTDTQYF
TRBD1	TRBV6-5	TRBJ2-3	CASSYSGTGDTQYF
TRBD1	TRBV6-2/TRBV6-3	TRBJ2-7	CASSPLRQGSFSYEQYF
TRBD1	TRBV5-1	TRBJ1-2	CASSREGQAAYGYTF
TRBD2	TRBV4-3	TRBJ2-3	CASSQGLAGGLFADTQYF
TRBD1	TRBV2	TRBJ2-7	CASSLSGQGRNEQYF
TRBD1	TRBV4-3	TRBJ1-4	CASSPEGGAANEKLFF
.	TRBV3-1/TRBV3-2	TRBJ2-3	CASSQDGGATDTQYF
.	TRBV6-2/TRBV6-3	TRBJ1-1	CASSYSWLPNTEAFF
TRBD1	TRBV29-1	TRBJ2-2	CSVEDSSTGYTGELFF
TRBD2	TRBV29-1	TRBJ2-3	CSQGLGGDTQYF
TRBD1	TRBV6-6	TRBJ1-2	CASSFSRDSWGYTF
TRBD2	TRBV7-2	TRBJ2-2	CASSLGLAIAGELFF
TRBD1	TRBV29-1	TRBJ1-2	CSAKGGQGFYGYTF
.	TRBV6-5	TRBJ1-5	CASSYSQALPQHF
TRBD1	TRBV19	TRBJ2-6	CASTPDRPGYSGANVLTF
.	TRBV2	TRBJ1-5	CASSEAPQQPQHF
.	TRBV2	TRBJ1-3	CASKAGSYGNTIYF
.	TRBV5-1	TRBJ1-1	CASTPGENTEAFF
.	TRBV6-6	TRBJ1-1	CASSLLLQDTEAFF
.	TRBV18	TRBJ1-5	CASSRDYSNQPQHF
.	TRBV6-5	TRBJ2-2	CASSYRPGHYTGELFF
TRBD1	TRBV10-2	TRBJ1-1	CASSFRTGLSYTEAFF
.	TRBV28	TRBJ1-2	CASSSTGTYGYTF
TRBD1	TRBV19	TRBJ1-1	CASSPLLDRGSTEAFF
TRBD2	TRBV11-2	TRBJ2-7	CASSSMTGLEYF
TRBD1	TRBV19	TRBJ1-2	CASSSYRGGFGGYTF
.	TRBV7-5	TRBJ2-2	CARSHATRNTGELFF
TRBD1	TRBV7-9	TRBJ2-7	CASSLEGQRAKYF
TRBD2	TRBV6-5	TRBJ2-3	CASSTSGSPTDTQYF
.	TRBV4-1	TRBJ1-2	CASSQDRTPGGNYGYTF
.	TRBV5-4	TRBJ1-2	CASSPSGRANYGYTF
.	TRBV3-1/TRBV3-2	TRBJ1-2	CASSMGPPYGYTF
.	TRBV19	TRBJ2-3	CASSMGGTATDTQYF
TRBD2	TRBV15	TRBJ2-2	CATSRVAGGTGELFF
TRBD1	TRBV16	TRBJ1-2	CASSHQPGQGIYGYTF
TRBD1	TRBV18	TRBJ1-5	CASRNDRGNQPQHF
.	TRBV6-6	TRBJ2-7	CASTPWGGEEYF
.	TRBV6-5	TRBJ2-7	CASSYGGVSRNEQYF
TRBD2	TRBV20-1	TRBJ2-1	CSVTSAREQFF
TRBD2	TRBV27	TRBJ2-7	CASSPASGSFGEQYF
.	TRBV5-1	TRBJ1-2	CASSTDRFYGYTF
.	TRBV7-9	TRBJ1-3	CASSPVGGADSGNTIYF
.	TRBV21-1	TRBJ2-7	CASSKVGGWEQYF
.	TRBV6-1	TRBJ1-6	CASSALDRFYNSPLHF
.	TRBV15	TRBJ1-1	CATSTQGRDIEAFF
.	TRBV7-9	TRBJ1-1	CASSLVGSGDEAFF
TRBD1	TRBV12-3/TRBV12-4	TRBJ1-2	CATPDRANYGYTF
TRBD1	TRBV28	TRBJ1-5	CASSPQGQGGVQPQHF